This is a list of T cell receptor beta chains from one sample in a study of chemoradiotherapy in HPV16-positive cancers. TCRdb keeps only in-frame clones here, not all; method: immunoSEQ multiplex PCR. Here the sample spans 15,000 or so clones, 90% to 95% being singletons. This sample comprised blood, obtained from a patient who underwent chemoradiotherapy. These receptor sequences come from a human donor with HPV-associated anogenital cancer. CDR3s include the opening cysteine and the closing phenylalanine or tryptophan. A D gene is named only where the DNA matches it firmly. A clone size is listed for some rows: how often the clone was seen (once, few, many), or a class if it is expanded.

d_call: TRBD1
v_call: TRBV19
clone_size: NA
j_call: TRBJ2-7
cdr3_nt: TGTGCCAGTAGAACCGTCGGGACAGGGACCGGCGAGCAGTACTTC
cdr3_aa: CASRTVGTGTGEQYF

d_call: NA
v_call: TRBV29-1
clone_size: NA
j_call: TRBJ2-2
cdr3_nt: TGCAGCGTTGAAGTGGCCGGGGAGCTGTTTTTT
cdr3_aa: CSVEVAGELFF

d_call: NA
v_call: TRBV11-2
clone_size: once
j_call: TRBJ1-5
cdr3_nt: TGTGCCAGCAGCTTTGAGGGCAGGGACCCCCAAACGGAGCCCCAGCATTTT
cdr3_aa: CASSFEGRDPQTEPQHF

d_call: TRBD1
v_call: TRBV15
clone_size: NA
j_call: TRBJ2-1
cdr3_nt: TGTGCCACAAGGGACAGGGGTAATGAGCAGTTCTTC
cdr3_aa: CATRDRGNEQFF

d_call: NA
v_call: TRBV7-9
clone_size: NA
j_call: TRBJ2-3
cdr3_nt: TGTGCCAGCAGCTTAGGAGCTACAGATACGCAGTATTTT
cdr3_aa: CASSLGATDTQYF

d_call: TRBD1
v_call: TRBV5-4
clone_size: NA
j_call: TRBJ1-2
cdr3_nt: TGTGCCAGCAGCGCCCCGGGACAGGGGGCCCCAACTGAGCGTGGCTACACCTTC
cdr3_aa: CASSAPGQGAPTERGYTF

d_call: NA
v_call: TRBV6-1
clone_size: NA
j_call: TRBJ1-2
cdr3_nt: TGTGCCAGCAGTGAACCCCGGGACGGAAACTATGGCTACACCTTC
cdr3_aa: CASSEPRDGNYGYTF

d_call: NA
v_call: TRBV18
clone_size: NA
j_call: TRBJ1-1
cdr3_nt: TGTGCCAGCTCACCCGGATCTGTGAACACTGAAGCTTTCTTT
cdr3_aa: CASSPGSVNTEAFF

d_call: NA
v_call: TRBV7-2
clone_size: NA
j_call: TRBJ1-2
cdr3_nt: TGTGCCAGCAGCTTAGTAACAGGTCCGGGTGGCTACACCTTC
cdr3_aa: CASSLVTGPGGYTF

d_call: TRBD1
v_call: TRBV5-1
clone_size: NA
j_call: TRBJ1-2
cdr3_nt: TGCGCCAGCAGCCCACGACAGGGGAAGGTCTATGGCTACACCTTC
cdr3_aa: CASSPRQGKVYGYTF

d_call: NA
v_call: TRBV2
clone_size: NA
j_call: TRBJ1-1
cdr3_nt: TGTGCCAGCAGTGGCAACAGGATTAGCACTGAAGCTTTCTTT
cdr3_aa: CASSGNRISTEAFF

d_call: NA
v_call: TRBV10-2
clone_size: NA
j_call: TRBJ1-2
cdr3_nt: TGCGCCAGCAGTGACGAGTCTAACTATGGCTACACCTTC
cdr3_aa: CASSDESNYGYTF

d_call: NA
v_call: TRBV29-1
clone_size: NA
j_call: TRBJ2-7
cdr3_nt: TGCAGCGTTACCGGGACGCTCTCCTACGAGCAGTACTTC
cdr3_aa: CSVTGTLSYEQYF

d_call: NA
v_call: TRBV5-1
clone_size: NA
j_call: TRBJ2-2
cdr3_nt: TGCGCCAGCAGCTTGCTGCCTATTGACACCGGGGAGCTGTTTTTT
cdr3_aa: CASSLLPIDTGELFF

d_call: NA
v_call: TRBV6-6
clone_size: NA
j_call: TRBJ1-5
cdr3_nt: TGTGCCAGCAGTCCCGACATGGGGTCTAGCAATCAGCCCCAGCATTTT
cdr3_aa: CASSPDMGSSNQPQHF

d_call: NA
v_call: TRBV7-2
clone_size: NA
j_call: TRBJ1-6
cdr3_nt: TGTGCCAGCAGCTTAGCCCGGGACAAATCCGAGAGACGTTCACCCCTCCACTTT
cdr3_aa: CASSLARDKSERRSPLHF

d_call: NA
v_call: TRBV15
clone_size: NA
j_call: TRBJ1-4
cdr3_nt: TGTGCCACCAGCCCCTTCGGGAATGAAAAACTGTTTTTT
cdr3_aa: CATSPFGNEKLFF

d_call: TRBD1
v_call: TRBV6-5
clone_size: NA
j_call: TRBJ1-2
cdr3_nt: TGTGCCAGCAGCACGGACAGGGCCACTAACTATGGCTACACCTTC
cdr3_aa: CASSTDRATNYGYTF

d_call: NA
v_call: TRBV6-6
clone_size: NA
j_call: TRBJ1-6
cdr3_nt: TGTGCCAGCAGTTACTCGGACCCCGGAGGTACACCCCTCCACTTT
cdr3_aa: CASSYSDPGGTPLHF

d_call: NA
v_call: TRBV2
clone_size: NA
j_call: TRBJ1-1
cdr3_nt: TGTGCCAGCATCACGTTATCGAAAGGGGGTTGGCCTGAAGCTTTCTTT
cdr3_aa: CASITLSKGGWPEAFF

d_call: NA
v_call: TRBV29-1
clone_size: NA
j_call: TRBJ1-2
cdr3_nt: TGCAGCGTTGAGGACGGACGCTCCCCCAGCGGCTACACCTTC
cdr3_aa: CSVEDGRSPSGYTF

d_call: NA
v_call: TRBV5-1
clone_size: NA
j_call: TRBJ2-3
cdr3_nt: TGCGCCAGCAGCTTGGGTGAGGGCGATACGCAGTATTTT
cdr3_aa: CASSLGEGDTQYF

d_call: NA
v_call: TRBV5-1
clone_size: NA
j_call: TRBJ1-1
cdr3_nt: TGCGCCAGCGCCGTCCGGGGGGGCCGCACTGAAGCTTTCTTT
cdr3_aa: CASAVRGGRTEAFF

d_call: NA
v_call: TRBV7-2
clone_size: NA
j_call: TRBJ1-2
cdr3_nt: TGTGCCAGCAGCTCGTCCCCGGCCGCCTACACCTTC
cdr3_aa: CASSSSPAAYTF

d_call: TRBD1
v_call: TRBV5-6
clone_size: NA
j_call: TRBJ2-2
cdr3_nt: TGTGCCAGCAGCCACCCGACAGGGGGGGCCGGGGAGCTGTTTTTT
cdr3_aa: CASSHPTGGAGELFF

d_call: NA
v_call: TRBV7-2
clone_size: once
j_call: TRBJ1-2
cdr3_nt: TGTGCCAGCAGCCTACTCGACAGATTTTCCTATGGCTACACCTTC
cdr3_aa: CASSLLDRFSYGYTF

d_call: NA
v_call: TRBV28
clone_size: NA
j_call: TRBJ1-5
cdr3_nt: TGTGCCAGCAGTTTATCGCGGAATCAGCCCCAGCATTTT
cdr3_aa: CASSLSRNQPQHF

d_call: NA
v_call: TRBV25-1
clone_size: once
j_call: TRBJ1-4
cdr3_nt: TGTGCCAGCAGTGACCCCAGGGCCCTCAATGAAAAACTGTTTTTT
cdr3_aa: CASSDPRALNEKLFF

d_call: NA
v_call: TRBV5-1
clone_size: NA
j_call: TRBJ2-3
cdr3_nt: TGCGCCAGCAGCTTTGACAGCCTCACAGATACGCAGTATTTT
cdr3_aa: CASSFDSLTDTQYF

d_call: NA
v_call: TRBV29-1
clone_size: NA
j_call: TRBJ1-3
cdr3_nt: TGCAGCGTTGAAGGGTATTCCTCTGGAAACACCATATATTTT
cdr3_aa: CSVEGYSSGNTIYF

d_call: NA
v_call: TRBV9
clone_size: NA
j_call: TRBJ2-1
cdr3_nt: TGTGCCAGCAGCGTAGGTAGCCCCTCCTACAATGAGCAGTTCTTC
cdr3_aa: CASSVGSPSYNEQFF

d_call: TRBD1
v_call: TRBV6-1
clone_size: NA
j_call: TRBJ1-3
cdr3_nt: TGTGCCAGCAGTGAAGTTCTGGGAGGGGGCAGGAACACCATATATTTT
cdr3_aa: CASSEVLGGGRNTIYF

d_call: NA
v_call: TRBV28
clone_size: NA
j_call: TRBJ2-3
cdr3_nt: TGTGCCAGCAGTTTAAGGCCCACAGATACGCAGTATTTT
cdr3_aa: CASSLRPTDTQYF

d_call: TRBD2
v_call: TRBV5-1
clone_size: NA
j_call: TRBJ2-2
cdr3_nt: TGCGCCAGCAGTTCATCGGTACTAGCGGGGAGCACCGGGGAGCTGTTTTTT
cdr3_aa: CASSSSVLAGSTGELFF

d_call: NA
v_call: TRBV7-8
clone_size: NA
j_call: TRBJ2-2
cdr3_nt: TGTGCCAGCAGCTTAGGGGGAGAGGAGCTGTTTTTT
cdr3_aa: CASSLGGEELFF

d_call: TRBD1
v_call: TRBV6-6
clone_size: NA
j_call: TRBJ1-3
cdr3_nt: TGTGCCAGCAGTATGACAGGGACCTCTGGAAACACCATATATTTT
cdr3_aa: CASSMTGTSGNTIYF

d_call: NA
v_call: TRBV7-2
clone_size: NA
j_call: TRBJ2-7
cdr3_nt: TGTGCCAGCAGCTTAGTGACAGGAACCTACGAGCAGTACTTC
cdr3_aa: CASSLVTGTYEQYF

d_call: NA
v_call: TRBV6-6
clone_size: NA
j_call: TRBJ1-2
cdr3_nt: TGTGCCAGCACCCACCCGGGACGGCCTTCTGGCTACACCTTC
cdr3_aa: CASTHPGRPSGYTF